The subject of this entry is one T cell receptor (beta chain). These data are taken from a study of shared clonotypes between healthy human individuals. The wider study: Three plates were used per donor for CD4 naive, three for CD4 memory, two for CD8 naive and one for CD8 memory.

With 7 bases removed from V and 2 bases from J, the gap between germline ends came to 14 bases. Germline lookup yields CDR1 MNHNY and CDR2 SVGAGI (reference sequence). The CDR3 extends over 14 amino acids. Every subset had its genomic DNA shared out evenly among several immunoSEQ plates. Clones were sequenced by immunoSEQ multiplex PCR, and TCRdb holds only the in-frame ones, with some missing. In the table there are around 1.1 million clones, 70% to 80% of which are singletons. The chain combines TRBV6-6 with TRBJ1-1; D call uncertain. Sequenced sample: memory CD4+ T cells from PBMCs. The sample's subset: CD45RA-negative fraction. This TCR came from a man younger than 35 in good health. Some clones in this sample may be carry-over from other donors' samples. The CDR3, as DNA: TGTGCCAGCATCCTTGGAGGGTCAAACACTGAAGCTTTCTTT. It encodes CASILGGSNTEAFF.